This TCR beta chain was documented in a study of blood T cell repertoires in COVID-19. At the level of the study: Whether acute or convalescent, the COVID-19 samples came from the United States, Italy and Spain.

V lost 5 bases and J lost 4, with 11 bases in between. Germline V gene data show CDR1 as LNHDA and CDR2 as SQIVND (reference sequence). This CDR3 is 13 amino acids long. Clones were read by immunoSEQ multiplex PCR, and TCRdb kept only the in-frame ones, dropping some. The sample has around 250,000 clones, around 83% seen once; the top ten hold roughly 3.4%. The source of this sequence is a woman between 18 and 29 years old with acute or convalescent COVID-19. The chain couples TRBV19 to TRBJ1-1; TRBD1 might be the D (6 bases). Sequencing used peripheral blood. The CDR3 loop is CASSANRATEAFF. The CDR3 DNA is TGTGCCAGTAGTGCTAACAGGGCCACTGAAGCTTTCTTT.